This entry describes one TCR beta chain. Its antigen is currently unknown. This record belongs to a study of T cell responses to AZD1222 COVID-19 vaccine. Only in-frame clones appear in the TCRdb table, and some are missing; sequencing was by immunoSEQ multiplex PCR. The repertoire holds tens of thousands of clones, about nine tenths seen once, with roughly 8% in the top ten. General study results and limits: Just a handful of AZD1222 recipients tested seropositive at baseline. Scientists sampled the repertoires only once the peak T cell response had passed. Rises in breadth and depth of Spike-specific TCRs came after two AZD1222 doses.

Germline CDR1 reads DFQATT; CDR2 reads SNEGSKA (reference sequence). Trimming took 3 bases from V and 0 from J, leaving 17 bases between them. CDR3 size: 16 residues. The receptor's source is an adult in good health. The sample consisted of peripheral blood, taken on day 0 of AZD1222 vaccination. The J gene is TRBJ1-1, the V gene TRBV20-1; D gene ambiguous. CDR3 in amino acids: CSASILGPFMNTEAFF. CDR3 in DNA: TGCAGTGCTAGTATCCTTGGTCCCTTCATGAACACTGAAGCTTTCTTT.